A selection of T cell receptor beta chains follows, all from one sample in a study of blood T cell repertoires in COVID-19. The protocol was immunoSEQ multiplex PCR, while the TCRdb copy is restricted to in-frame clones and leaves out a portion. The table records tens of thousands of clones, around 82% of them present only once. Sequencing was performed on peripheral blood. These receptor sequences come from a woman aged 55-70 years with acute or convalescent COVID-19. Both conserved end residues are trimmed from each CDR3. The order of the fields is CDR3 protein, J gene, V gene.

ASSGLPGQGGPEAF TRBJ1-1 TRBV14
ASSYGESNQPQH TRBJ1-5 TRBV6-6
ASSQGQASGNTIY TRBJ1-3 TRBV4-2
ASTNWAGSNTEAF TRBJ1-1 TRBV5-1
ASSQEGTSGYNEQF TRBJ2-1 TRBV4-2
ASSQEGGGDFYEQY TRBJ2-7 TRBV3-1/TRBV3-2
ASRKSPEETQY TRBJ2-5 TRBV5-4
ASSEWETNEKLF TRBJ1-4 TRBV6-1
AKAAGGVSSTDTQY TRBJ2-3 TRBV2
ASSIGGVQAF TRBJ1-1 TRBV19
ASSGRQGGIHEQY TRBJ2-7 TRBV21-1
AASRDRGTGELF TRBJ2-2 TRBV6-5
SASEGGRPLKQPQH TRBJ1-5 TRBV20-1
TSSPKTSGGSTDTQY TRBJ2-3 TRBV1
ASSLVGTGGGYT TRBJ1-2 TRBV5-1
ASSLNIGSNTEAF TRBJ1-1 TRBV5-1
ASSERGRGEKLF TRBJ1-4 TRBV6-1